The 9 T cell receptor beta chains in this list originate from one sample, sequenced in a study of graft-versus-host responses after intestinal transplantation. The data were produced by immunoSEQ multiplex PCR, yet TCRdb's version contains in-frame clones alone and is incomplete. The table lists 130,000 to 150,000 clones, about 90% of them singletons. Which antigens these TCRs recognize remains unknown. Specimen: unstimulated CD4+ T cells sorted from spleen or lymph node cells, collected before intestinal transplant. The origin of the receptors is a human donor who received an intestinal transplant.

The chain links TRBV6-5 to TRBJ1-5; possibly TRBD1 for D (5 bases). Trimming removed 8 bases from V and 5 bases from J, with 13 bases in between. CDR1 MNHEY and CDR2 SVGAGI come from the germline V gene. CDR3 size: 13 residues. For the CDR3, the DNA is TGTGCCAGCCGGGACGGTTCCCATCAGCCCCAGCATTTT. This encodes CASRDGSHQPQHF.

The chain has TRBV6-5 and TRBJ2-2, with 9 bases lining up with TRBD1. There are 13 residues in the CDR3. CDR1 MNHEY and CDR2 SVGAGI come from the germline V gene. Trimming cost V 6 bases and J 4 bases; bases outside gene matches: 0. This CDR3 reads CASRTGGTGELFF. In DNA, the CDR3 is TGTGCCAGCAGGACAGGGGGCACCGGGGAGCTGTTTTTT.

The J gene is TRBJ1-1, the V gene TRBV6-6; D unresolved. The ends were cut back, 0 bases at V and 8 bases at J, with 10 bases in the middle. The CDR3 extends over 13 amino acids. Germline assignment: CDR1 MNHNY and CDR2 SVGAGI (reference sequence). The CDR3 region has the DNA TGTGCCAGCAGTTACTCGGAAATAGCAGAAGCTTTCTTT. Its protein product is CASSYSEIAEAFF.

The V gene is TRBV2, the J gene TRBJ2-1, with 7 bases matching TRBD1. Per germline, CDR1 SNHLY and CDR2 FYNNEI. V lost 6 bases, J lost 6 bases, and 11 bases stayed unmatched. The CDR3 has 15 residues. CDR3 protein: CASSRQGIQINEQFF. DNA of the CDR3: TGTGCCAGCAGCCGACAGGGTATACAAATCAATGAGCAGTTCTTC.

V is TRBV27 and J is TRBJ1-5; possibly TRBD1 for D (5 bases). The germline V gene has CDR1 MNHEY and CDR2 SMNVEV (reference sequence). V was shortened by 4 bases and J by 0 bases, with 7 bases between the two germline ends. This CDR3 has 14 amino acids. CDR3 residues: CASSYGGSNQPQHF. The CDR3 DNA follows: TGTGCCAGCAGTTACGGGGGTAGCAATCAGCCCCAGCATTTT.

This chain uses TRBV6-1 with TRBJ1-1, with a tentative D call TRBD1 (5 bases). The CDR3 runs to 14 residues. The V and J ends lost 10 bases and 1 base respectively, with 16 bases between them. Germline V gene lookup returns CDR1 MNHNS and CDR2 SASEGT. The CDR3 here is CATLRGVENTEAFF. For the CDR3, the DNA is TGTGCCACCCTTAGAGGGGTCGAGAACACTGAAGCTTTCTTT.

This rearrangement joins TRBV27 to TRBJ2-7, with D unclear. CDR1 and CDR2 (germline): MNHEY, SMNVEV (reference sequence). The ends were cut back, 5 bases at V and 6 bases at J, with 14 bases in the middle. The CDR3 extends over 13 amino acids. CDR3 in DNA: TGTGCCAGCAGTCCCACCAGGATCGGCGAGCAGTACTTC. It yields the protein CASSPTRIGEQYF.

The chain joins TRBV28 to TRBJ2-1; D may be TRBD2 (6 bases). The germline V and J ends were trimmed by 5 bases and 8 bases, with 16 bases remaining between them. In germline, CDR1 is MDHEN, CDR2 SYDVKM. The CDR3 runs 14 residues. Written as DNA, the CDR3 is TGTGCCAGCAGTAACCCGACTAGGAGGCATGAGCAGTTCTTC. As protein: CASSNPTRRHEQFF. The variable domain in full, with the rest retrieved from reference TRBV28 and TRBJ2-1, is DVKVTQSSRYLVKRTGEKVFLECVQDMDHENMFWYRQDPGLGLRLIYFSYDVKMKEKGDIPEGYSVSREKKERFSLILESASTNQTSMYLCASSNPTRRHEQFFGPGTRLTVL.

This chain connects TRBV19 to TRBJ2-5; perhaps TRBD2 as D (5 bases). The J call may not be correct, given that the DNA end is closer to TRBJ2-7. Germline-derived CDR1 and CDR2 are LNHDA and SQIVND (reference sequence). The CDR3 is made up of 13 amino acids. The CDR3 here is CASSITSSYEQYF. Written as DNA, the CDR3 is TGTGCCAGTAGTATAACTAGCTCCTACGAGCAGTACTTC.